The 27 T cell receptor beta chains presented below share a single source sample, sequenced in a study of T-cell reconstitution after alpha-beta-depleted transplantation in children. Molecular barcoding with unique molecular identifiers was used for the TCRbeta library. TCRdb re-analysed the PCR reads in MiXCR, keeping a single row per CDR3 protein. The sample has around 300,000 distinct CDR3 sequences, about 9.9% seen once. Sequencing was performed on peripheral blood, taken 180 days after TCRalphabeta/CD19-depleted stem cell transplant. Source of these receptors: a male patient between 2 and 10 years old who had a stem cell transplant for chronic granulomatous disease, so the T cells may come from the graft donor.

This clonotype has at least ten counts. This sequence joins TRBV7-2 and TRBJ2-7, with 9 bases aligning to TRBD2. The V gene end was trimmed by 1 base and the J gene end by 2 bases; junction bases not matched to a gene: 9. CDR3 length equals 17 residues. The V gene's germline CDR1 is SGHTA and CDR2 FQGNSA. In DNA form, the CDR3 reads TGTGCCAGCAGCTTAGGTTGGCGGGGGGGCCAAACCTACGAGCAGTACTTC. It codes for CASSLGWRGGQTYEQYF. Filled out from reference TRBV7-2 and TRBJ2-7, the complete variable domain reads GAGVSQSPSNKVTEKGKDVELRCDPISGHTALYWYRQSLGQGLEFLIYFQGNSAPDKSGLPSDRFSAERTGGSVSTLTIQRTQQEDSAVYLCASSLGWRGGQTYEQYFGPGTRLTVT.

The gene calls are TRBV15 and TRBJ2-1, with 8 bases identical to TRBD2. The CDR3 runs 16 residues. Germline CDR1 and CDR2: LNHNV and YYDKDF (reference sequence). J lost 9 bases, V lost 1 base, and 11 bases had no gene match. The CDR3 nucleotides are TGTGCCACCAGCAGAGTGGGCGGGGGGAAAGCAGGTGAGCAGTTCTTC. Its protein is CATSRVGGGKAGEQFF.

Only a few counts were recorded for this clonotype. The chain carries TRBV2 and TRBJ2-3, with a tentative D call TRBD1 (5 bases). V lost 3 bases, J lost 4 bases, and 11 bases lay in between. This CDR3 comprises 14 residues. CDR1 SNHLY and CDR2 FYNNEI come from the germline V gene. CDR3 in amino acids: CASSEVRGSDTQYF. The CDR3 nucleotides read TGTGCCAGCAGTGAGGTTAGGGGTTCAGATACGCAGTATTTT.

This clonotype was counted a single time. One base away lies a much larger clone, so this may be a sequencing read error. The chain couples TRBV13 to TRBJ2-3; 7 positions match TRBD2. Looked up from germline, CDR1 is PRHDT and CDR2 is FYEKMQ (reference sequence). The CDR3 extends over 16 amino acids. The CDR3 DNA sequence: TGTGCCAGCAGCCCGACTCCGGGGGGTAGAGCAGATACGCTGTATTTT. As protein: CASSPTPGGRADTLYF.

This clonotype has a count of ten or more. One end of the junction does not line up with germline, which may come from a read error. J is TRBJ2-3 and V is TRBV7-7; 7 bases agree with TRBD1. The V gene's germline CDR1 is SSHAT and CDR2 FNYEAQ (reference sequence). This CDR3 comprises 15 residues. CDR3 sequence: CASSLDRALMDTQYF. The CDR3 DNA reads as TGTGCTAGCAGCCTTGACAGGGCCCTGATGGATACGCAGTATTTT.

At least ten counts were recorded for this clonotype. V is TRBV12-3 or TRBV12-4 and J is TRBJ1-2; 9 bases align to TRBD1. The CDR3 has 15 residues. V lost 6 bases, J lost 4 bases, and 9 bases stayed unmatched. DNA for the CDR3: TGTGCCAGCAGCCTGTCCGGGACAGGGCGCTATGGCTACACCTTC. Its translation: CASSLSGTGRYGYTF.

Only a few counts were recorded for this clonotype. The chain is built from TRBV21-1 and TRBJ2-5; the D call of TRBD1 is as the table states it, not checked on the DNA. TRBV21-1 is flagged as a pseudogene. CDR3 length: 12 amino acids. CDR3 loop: CAFLWPLETQYF. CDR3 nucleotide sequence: TGTGCCTTCCTCTGGCCCCTGGAGACCCAGTACTTC.

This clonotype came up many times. In DNA, the CDR3 is TGTGCTAGTGGTCAAGGGACTAACACAGATACGCAGTATTTT. It translates to CASGQGTNTDTQYF. This chain connects TRBV12-5 to TRBJ2-3; TRBD2 aligns across 7 bases. V lost 5 bases to trimming and J lost 2 bases; unmatched junction nucleotides: 4. This CDR3 is built from 14 residues. Germline assignment: CDR1 LGHNT and CDR2 FRNRAP.

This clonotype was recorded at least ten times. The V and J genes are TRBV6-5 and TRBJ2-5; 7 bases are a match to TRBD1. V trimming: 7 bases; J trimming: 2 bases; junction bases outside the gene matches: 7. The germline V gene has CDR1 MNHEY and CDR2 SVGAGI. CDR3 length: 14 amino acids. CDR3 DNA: TGTGCCAGCAATCACTGGGGACAGCAAGAGACCCAGTACTTC. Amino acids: CASNHWGQQETQYF.

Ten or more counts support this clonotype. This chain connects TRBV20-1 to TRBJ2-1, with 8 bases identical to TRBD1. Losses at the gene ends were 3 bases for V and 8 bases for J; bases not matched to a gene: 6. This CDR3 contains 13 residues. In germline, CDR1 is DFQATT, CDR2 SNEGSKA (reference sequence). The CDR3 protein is CSASGDRGHEQFF. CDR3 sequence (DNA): TGCAGTGCTAGTGGAGACAGGGGACATGAGCAGTTCTTC.

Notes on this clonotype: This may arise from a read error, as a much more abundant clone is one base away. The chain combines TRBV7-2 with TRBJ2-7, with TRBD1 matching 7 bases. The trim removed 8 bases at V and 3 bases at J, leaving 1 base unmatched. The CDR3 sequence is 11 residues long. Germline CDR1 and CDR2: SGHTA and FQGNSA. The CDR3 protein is CASQGVYEQYF. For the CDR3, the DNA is TGTGCCAGCCAGGGGGTCTACGAGCAGTACTTC. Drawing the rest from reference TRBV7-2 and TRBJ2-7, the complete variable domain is GAGVSQSPSNKVTEKGKDVELRCDPISGHTALYWYRQSLGQGLEFLIYFQGNSAPDKSGLPSDRFSAERTGGSVSTLTIQRTQQEDSAVYLCASQGVYEQYFGPGTRLTVT.

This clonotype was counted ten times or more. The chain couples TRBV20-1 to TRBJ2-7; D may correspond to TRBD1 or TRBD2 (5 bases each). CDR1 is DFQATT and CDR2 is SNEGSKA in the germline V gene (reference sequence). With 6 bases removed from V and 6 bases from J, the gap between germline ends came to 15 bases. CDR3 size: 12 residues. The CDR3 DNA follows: TGCAGTGCCCGGGACCAACCCGCCGAGCAGTACTTC. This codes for CSARDQPAEQYF.

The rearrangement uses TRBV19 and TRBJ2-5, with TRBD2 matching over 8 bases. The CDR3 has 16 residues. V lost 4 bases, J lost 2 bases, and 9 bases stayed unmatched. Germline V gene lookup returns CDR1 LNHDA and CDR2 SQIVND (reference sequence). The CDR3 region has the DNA TGTGCCAGTAGTACCTACGTGAGCGGGGGACAAGAGACCCAGTACTTC. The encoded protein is CASSTYVSGGQETQYF.

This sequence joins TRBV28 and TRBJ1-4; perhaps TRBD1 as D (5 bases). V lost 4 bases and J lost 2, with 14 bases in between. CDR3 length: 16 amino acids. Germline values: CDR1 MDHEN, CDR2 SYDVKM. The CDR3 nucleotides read TGTGCCAGCAGTTCAGGACAAGCGGGGACTAATGAAAAACTGTTTTTT. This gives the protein CASSSGQAGTNEKLFF.

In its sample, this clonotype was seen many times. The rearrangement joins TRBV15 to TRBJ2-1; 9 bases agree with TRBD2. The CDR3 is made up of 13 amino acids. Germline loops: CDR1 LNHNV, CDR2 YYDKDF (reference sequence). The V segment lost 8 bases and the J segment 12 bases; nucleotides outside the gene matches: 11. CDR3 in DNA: TGTGCCACCTCTAGACTAGCGGCACTCGGGCAGTTCTTC. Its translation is CATSRLAALGQFF.

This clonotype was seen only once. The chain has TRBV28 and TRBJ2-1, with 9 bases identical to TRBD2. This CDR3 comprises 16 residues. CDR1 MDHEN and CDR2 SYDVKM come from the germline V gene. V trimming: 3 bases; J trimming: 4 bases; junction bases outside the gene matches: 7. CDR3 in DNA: TGTGCCAGCAGTTTTTTCCGGACTAGCGTGTACAATGAGCAGTTCTTC. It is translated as CASSFFRTSVYNEQFF.

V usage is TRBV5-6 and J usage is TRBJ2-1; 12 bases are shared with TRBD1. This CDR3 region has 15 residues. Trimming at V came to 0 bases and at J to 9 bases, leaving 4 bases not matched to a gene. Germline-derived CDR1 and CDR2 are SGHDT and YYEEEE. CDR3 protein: CASSLVGTGGPEQFF. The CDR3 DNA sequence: TGTGCCAGCAGCTTGGTAGGGACAGGGGGCCCTGAGCAGTTCTTC.

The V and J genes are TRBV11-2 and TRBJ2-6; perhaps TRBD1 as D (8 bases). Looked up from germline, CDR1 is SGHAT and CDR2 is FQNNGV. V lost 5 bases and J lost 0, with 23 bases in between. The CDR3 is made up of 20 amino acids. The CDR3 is CASSPPQGGGENSGANVLTF. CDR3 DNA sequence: TGTGCCAGCAGCCCACCACAGGGGGGGGGAGAAAACTCTGGGGCCAACGTCCTGACTTTC.

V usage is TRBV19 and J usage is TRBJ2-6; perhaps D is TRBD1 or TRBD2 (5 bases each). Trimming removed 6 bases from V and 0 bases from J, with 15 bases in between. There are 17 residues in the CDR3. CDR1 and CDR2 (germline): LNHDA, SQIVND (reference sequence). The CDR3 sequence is CASRWDGVFSGANVLTF. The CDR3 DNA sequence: TGTGCCAGTAGATGGGACGGAGTCTTCTCTGGGGCCAACGTCCTGACTTTC.

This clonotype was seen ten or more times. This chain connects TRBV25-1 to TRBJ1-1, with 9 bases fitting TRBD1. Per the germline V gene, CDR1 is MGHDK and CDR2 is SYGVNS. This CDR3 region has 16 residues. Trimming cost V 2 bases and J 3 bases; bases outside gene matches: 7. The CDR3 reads CASSEGQGRTDTEAFF. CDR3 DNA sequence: TGTGCCAGCAGTGAAGGACAGGGGAGAACGGACACTGAAGCTTTCTTT.

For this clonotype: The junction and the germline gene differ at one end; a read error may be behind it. The CDR3 DNA sequence: TGCTGTGCTAGATCTTACCGAGGGGGGGTAACTAACTATGGCTACACCTTC. It codes for CCARSYRGGVTNYGYTF. The V and J genes are TRBV20-1 and TRBJ1-2; tentatively, D is TRBD1 (6 bases). The CDR3 is made up of 17 amino acids. Germline CDR1 reads DFQATT; CDR2 reads SNEGSKA (reference sequence).

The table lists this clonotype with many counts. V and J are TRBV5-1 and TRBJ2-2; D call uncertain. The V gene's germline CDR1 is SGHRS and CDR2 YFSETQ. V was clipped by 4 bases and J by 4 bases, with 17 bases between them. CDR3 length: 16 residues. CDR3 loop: CASSPLIRVGTGELFF. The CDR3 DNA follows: TGCGCCAGCAGCCCCCTGATTCGGGTGGGCACCGGGGAGCTGTTTTTT.

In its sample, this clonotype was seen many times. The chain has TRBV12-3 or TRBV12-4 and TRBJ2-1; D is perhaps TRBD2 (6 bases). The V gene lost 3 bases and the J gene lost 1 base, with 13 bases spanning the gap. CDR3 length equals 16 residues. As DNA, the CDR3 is TGTGCCAGCAGTTTCAGTAGGCGGGGTTCCTACAATGAGCAGTTCTTC. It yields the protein CASSFSRRGSYNEQFF.

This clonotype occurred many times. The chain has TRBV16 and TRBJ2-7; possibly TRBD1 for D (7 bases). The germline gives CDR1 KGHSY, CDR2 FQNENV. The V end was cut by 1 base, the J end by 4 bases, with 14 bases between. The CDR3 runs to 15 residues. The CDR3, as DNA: TGTGCCAGCAGCCAATTTGGCAGGGGGACTTACGAGCAGTACTTC. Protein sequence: CASSQFGRGTYEQYF. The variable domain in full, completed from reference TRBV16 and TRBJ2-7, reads GEEVAQTPKHLVRGEGQKAKLYCAPIKGHSYVFWYQQVLKNEFKFLISFQNENVFDETGMPKERFSAKCLPNSPCSLEIQATKLEDSAVYFCASSQFGRGTYEQYFGPGTRLTVT.

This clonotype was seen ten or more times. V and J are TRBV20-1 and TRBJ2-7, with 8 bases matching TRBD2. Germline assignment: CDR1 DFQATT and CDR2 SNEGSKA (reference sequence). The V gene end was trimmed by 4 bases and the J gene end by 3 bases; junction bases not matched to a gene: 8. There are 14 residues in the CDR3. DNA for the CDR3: TGCAGTGCTATCGGGGGGGAGGGCCTCTACGAGCAGTACTTC. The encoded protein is CSAIGGEGLYEQYF.

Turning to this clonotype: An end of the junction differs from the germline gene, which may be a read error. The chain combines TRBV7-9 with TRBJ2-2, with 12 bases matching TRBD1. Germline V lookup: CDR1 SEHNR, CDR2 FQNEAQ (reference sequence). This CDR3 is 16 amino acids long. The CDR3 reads CASGAGTGGRTGELFF. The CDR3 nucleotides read TGTGCCAGCGGCGCCGGGACAGGGGGCAGGACCGGAGAGCTGTTTTTT.

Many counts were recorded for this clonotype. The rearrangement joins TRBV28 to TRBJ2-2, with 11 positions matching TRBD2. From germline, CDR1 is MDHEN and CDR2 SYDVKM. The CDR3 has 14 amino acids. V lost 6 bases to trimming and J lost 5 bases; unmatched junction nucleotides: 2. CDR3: CASRGLAVTGELFF. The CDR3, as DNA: TGTGCCAGCAGGGGACTAGCGGTAACCGGGGAGCTGTTTTTT.